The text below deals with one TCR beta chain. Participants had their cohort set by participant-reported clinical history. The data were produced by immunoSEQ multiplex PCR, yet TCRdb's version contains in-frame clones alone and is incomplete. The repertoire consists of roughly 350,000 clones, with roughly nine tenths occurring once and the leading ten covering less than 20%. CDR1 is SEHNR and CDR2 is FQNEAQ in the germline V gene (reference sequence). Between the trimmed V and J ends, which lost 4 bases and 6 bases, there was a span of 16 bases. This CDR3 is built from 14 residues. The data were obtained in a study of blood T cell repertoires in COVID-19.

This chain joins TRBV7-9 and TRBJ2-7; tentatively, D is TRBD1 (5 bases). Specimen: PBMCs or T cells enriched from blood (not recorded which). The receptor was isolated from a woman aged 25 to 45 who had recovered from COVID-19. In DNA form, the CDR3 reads TGTGCCAGCAGCTGGAGACAACAAGGGGTCGAGCAGTACTTC. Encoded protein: CASSWRQQGVEQYF. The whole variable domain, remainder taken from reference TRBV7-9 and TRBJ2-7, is DTGVSQNPRHKITKRGQNVTFRCDPISEHNRLYWYRQTLGQGPEFLTYFQNEAQLEKSRLLSDRFSAERPKGSFSTLEIQRTEQGDSAMYLCASSWRQQGVEQYFGPGTRLTVT.